This T cell receptor (beta chain) was sequenced in a study of control samples from healthy donors and cancer patients (dated by TCRdb to 2018 to 2021). On this clone itself: Its antigen is unknown. The sample holds no much larger clone one base away, and base qualities are not on file. Other DNA sequences in this sample translate to the same CDR3.

To prepare the library, the immunoSEQ multiplex PCR assay was applied. Sourced from immuneACCESS, this table was stored by TCRdb with only in-frame sequences that have V and J called. A share of the clones is absent; for the studies checked, an unresolved V gene accounts for under half, and the remainder has no known explanation. The sample profile shows approximately 150,000 clones; around 94% of them were found once. The ten most abundant clones make up 1.3% to 1.5% of the sample. The clonotype was recovered from a young woman in good health. Sequenced sample: blood.

The bases read TGTGCCATCAGTGAGTCGGGCGACTATGGCTACACCTTC. It codes for CAISESGDYGYTF. The chain was built from TRBV10-3 and TRBJ1-2; the D gene is not confidently resolved. CDR1 and CDR2 are read off the germline V gene as ENHRY and SYGVKD. From the cysteine through the phenylalanine, the CDR3 covers 13 amino acids. Here the CDR3 DNA is all that survives: 39 bases in frame from base 1. The junction shows trimming of 0 bases on V and 3 bases on J, plus 5 bases between the germline ends.